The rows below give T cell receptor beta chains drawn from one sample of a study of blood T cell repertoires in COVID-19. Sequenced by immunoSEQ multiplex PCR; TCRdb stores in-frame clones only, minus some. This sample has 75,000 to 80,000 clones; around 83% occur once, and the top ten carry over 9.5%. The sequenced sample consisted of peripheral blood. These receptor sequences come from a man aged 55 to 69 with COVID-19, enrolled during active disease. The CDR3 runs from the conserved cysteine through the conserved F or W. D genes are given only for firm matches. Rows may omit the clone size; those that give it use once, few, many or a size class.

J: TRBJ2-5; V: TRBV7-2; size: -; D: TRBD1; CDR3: CASSTPWTGTVKTQYF; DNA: TGTGCCAGCAGCACACCATGGACAGGGACGGTTAAGACCCAGTACTTC
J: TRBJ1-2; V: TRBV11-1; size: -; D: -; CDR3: CASSLGGKLYGYTF; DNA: TGTGCCAGCAGCTTAGGAGGAAAACTCTATGGCTACACCTTC
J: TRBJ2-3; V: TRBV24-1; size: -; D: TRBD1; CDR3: CATSDPGQGFTDTQYF; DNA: TGTGCCACCAGTGACCCCGGACAGGGCTTCACAGATACGCAGTATTTT
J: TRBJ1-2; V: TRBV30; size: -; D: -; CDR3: CAWSEEGLYGYTF; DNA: TGTGCCTGGAGTGAGGAGGGTCTCTATGGCTACACCTTC
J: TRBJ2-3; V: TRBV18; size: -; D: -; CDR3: CASSPTLGSTDTQYF; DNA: TGTGCCAGCTCACCAACGTTGGGCAGCACAGATACGCAGTATTTT
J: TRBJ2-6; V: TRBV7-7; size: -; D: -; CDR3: CASSLGVGGPPGANVLTF; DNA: TGTGCCAGCAGCTTAGGTGTTGGGGGCCCCCCTGGGGCCAACGTCCTGACTTTC
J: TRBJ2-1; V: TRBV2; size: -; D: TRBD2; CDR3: CASSPRLAVSYNEQFF; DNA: TGTGCCAGCAGCCCTCGACTAGCGGTATCCTACAATGAGCAGTTCTTC
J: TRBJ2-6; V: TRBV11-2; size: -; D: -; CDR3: CASTPQIGANVLTF; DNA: TGTGCCAGCACCCCACAGATAGGGGCCAACGTCCTGACTTTC
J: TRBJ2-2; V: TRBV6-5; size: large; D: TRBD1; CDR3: CASSPTGGPGELFF; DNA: TGTGCCAGCAGCCCGACAGGGGGCCCCGGGGAGCTGTTTTTT
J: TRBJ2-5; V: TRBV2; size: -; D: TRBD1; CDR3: CASRDRAGEETQYF; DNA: TGTGCCAGCAGAGACAGGGCAGGGGAAGAGACCCAGTACTTC
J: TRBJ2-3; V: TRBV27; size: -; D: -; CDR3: CASSVRDSTDTQYF; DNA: TGTGCCAGCAGTGTCAGGGATAGCACAGATACGCAGTATTTT
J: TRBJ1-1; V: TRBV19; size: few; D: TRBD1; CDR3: CASRPVGGFRAFF; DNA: TGTGCCAGTAGACCCGTAGGGGGCTTTCGAGCTTTCTTT
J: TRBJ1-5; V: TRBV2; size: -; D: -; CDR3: CASNDLTGNQPQHF; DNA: TGTGCCAGCAATGACTTAACTGGCAATCAGCCCCAGCATTTT
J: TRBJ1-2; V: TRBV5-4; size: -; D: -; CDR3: CASSSRGRYGYTF; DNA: TGTGCCAGCAGCAGCCGCGGCCGTTATGGCTACACCTTC
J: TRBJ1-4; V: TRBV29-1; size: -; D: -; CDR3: CSVSGHLNEKLFF; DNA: TGCAGCGTTTCGGGACACCTTAATGAAAAACTGTTTTTT
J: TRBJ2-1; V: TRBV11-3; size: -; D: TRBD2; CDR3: CASSLPSSGGFYNEQFF; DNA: TGTGCCAGCAGCTTACCTTCTAGCGGAGGATTCTACAATGAGCAGTTCTTC
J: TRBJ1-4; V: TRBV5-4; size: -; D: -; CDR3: CASSSGGGSEKLFF; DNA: TGTGCCAGCAGCTCCGGGGGGGGCAGTGAAAAACTGTTTTTT
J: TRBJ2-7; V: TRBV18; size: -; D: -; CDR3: CASSRAAQTYEQYF; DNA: TGTGCCAGCTCACGAGCAGCGCAAACCTACGAGCAGTACTTC
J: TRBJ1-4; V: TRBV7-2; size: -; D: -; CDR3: CASSFSGLPDERLFF; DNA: TGTGCCAGCAGCTTCTCAGGGCTACCTGACGAAAGACTGTTTTTT
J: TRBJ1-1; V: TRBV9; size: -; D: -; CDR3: CASSAQLGVPNTEAFF; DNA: TGTGCCAGCAGCGCACAGCTCGGGGTACCTAACACTGAAGCTTTCTTT
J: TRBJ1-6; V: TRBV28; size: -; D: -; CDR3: CASSLPGSPLHF; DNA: TGTGCCAGCAGTTTACCGGGTTCACCCCTCCACTTT
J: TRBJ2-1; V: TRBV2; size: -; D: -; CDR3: CASRRAFLNEQFF; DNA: TGTGCCAGCAGGAGGGCCTTTCTTAATGAGCAGTTCTTC
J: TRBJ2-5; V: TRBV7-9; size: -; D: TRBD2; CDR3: CASSSYKTSGSKTQYF; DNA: TGTGCCAGCAGCTCGTACAAAACTAGCGGGAGTAAGACCCAGTACTTC
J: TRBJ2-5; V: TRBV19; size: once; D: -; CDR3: CASSSGLVIQETQYF; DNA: TGTGCCAGTAGTTCAGGACTCGTTATTCAAGAGACCCAGTACTTC
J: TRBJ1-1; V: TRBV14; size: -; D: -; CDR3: CASSQDRNTEAFF; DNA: TGTGCCAGCAGCCAAGACAGGAACACTGAAGCTTTCTTT
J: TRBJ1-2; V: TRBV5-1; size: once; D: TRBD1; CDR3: CASSLEGQGSDYTF; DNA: TGCGCCAGCAGCTTGGAGGGACAGGGGAGCGACTACACCTTC
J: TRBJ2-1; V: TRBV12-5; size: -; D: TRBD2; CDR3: CASGQWSGLALNRNEQFF; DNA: TGTGCTAGTGGACAATGGTCGGGACTAGCCCTCAACAGGAATGAGCAGTTCTTC
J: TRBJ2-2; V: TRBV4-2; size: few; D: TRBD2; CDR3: CASSQWGLAGGRNTGELFF; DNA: TGTGCCAGCAGCCAATGGGGACTAGCGGGGGGGCGGAACACCGGGGAGCTGTTTTTT
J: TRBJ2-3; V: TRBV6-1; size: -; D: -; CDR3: CASSEAQSDTQYF; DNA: TGTGCCAGCAGTGAAGCGCAGTCAGATACGCAGTATTTT
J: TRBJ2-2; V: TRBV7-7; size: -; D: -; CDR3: CASSLAREATGELFF; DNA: TGTGCCAGCAGCTTAGCCAGGGAAGCGACCGGGGAGCTGTTTTTT
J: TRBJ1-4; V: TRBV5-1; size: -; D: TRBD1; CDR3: CASSPGSFGQGNEKLFF; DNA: TGCGCCAGCAGCCCTGGAAGCTTTGGACAGGGTAATGAAAAACTGTTTTTT
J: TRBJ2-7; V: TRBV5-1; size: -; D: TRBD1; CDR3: CASSLRGTGVAPRTEQYF; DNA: TGCGCCAGCAGCTTGAGGGGGACAGGGGTAGCCCCCCGTACCGAGCAGTACTTC
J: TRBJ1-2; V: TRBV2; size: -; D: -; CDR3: CASSEGRQKHYGYTF; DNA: TGTGCCAGCAGTGAAGGGCGGCAGAAACACTATGGCTACACCTTC
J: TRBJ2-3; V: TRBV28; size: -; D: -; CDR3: CASSSANTDTQYF; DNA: TGTGCCAGCAGTTCTGCTAACACAGATACGCAGTATTTT
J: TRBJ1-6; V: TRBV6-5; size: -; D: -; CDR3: CATGSSSYNSPLHF; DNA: TGTGCCACGGGGAGTAGCTCCTATAATTCACCCCTCCACTTT
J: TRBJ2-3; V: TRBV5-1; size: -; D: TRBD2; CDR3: CASSSLVASGRNTDTQYF; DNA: TGCGCCAGCAGCAGCTTGGTTGCTAGCGGGAGGAACACAGATACGCAGTATTTT
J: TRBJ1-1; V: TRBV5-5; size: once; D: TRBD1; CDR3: CASSSLTGLETEAFF; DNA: TGTGCCAGCAGCTCTCTGACAGGGTTGGAAACTGAAGCTTTCTTT
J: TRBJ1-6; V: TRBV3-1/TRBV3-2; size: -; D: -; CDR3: CASSQEGSSYNSPLHF; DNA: TGTGCCAGCAGCCAAGAAGGGAGCTCCTATAATTCACCCCTCCACTTT
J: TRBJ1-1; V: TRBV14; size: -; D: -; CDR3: CASSRYGREAFF; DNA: TGTGCCAGCAGCCGGTATGGGAGGGAAGCTTTCTTT
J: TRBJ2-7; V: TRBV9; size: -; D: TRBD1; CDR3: CASSVYGDSAYEQYF; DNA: TGTGCCAGCAGCGTCTATGGGGACAGTGCTTACGAGCAGTACTTC
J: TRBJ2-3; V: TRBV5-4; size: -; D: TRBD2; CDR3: CASSIRTSGITDTQYF; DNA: TGTGCCAGCAGCATCCGGACTAGCGGGATCACAGATACGCAGTATTTT
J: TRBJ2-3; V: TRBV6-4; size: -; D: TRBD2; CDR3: CASSDSVEAGGPVTDTQYF; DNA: TGTGCCAGCAGTGACTCGGTAGAAGCGGGGGGGCCCGTTACAGATACGCAGTATTTT
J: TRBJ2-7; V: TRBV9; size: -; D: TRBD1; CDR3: CASSVGSGQGGEQYF; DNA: TGTGCCAGCAGCGTAGGTTCGGGACAGGGCGGCGAGCAGTACTTC
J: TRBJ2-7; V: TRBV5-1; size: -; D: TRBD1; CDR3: CASSPGQGRTYEQYF; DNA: TGCGCCAGCAGCCCCGGACAGGGACGAACCTACGAGCAGTACTTC
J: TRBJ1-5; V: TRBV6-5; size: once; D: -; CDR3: CASSYRTAGQPQHF; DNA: TGTGCCAGCAGTTACCGCACGGCGGGTCAGCCCCAGCATTTT
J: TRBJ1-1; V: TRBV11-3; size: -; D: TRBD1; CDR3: CASSFQGGNTEAFF; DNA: TGTGCCAGCAGCTTTCAGGGGGGAAACACTGAAGCTTTCTTT
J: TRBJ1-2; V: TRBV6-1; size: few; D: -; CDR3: CASSELHGNYGYTF; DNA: TGTGCCAGCAGTGAACTTCACGGTAACTATGGCTACACCTTC
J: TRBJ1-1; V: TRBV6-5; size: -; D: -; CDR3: CASSLRQESEAFF; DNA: TGTGCCAGCAGTCTCCGACAGGAGAGTGAAGCTTTCTTT
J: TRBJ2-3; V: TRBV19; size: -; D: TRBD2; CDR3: CASSISSLAGSTDTQYF; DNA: TGTGCCAGTAGTATCTCCTCACTAGCGGGGAGCACAGATACGCAGTATTTT
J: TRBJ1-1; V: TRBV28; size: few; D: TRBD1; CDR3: CASRPTGVNTEAFF; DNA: TGTGCCAGCAGGCCTACAGGGGTCAACACTGAAGCTTTCTTT
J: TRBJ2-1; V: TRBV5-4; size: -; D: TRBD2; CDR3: CASSLDGGSSYNEQFF; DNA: TGTGCCAGCAGCTTGGATGGCGGGAGCTCCTACAATGAGCAGTTCTTC
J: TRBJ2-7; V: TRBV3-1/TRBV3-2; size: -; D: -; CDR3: CASSPSRDIYEQYF; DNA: TGTGCCAGCAGCCCGTCCCGGGACATTTACGAGCAGTACTTC
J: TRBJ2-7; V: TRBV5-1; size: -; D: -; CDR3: CASSLVGRVYEQYF; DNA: TGCGCCAGCAGCTTGGTTGGCAGGGTTTACGAGCAGTACTTC
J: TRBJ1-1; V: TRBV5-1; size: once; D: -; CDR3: CASSLLGTTEAFF; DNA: TGCGCCAGCAGCTTGCTGGGGACTACTGAAGCTTTCTTT
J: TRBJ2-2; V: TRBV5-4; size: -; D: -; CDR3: CASSLGAGSGFAGELFF; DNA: TGTGCCAGCAGCTTGGGTGCGGGGTCAGGCTTCGCCGGGGAGCTGTTTTTT